These 29 T cell receptor beta chains originate from one sample sequenced in a study of T cell responses to AZD1222 COVID-19 vaccine. TCRdb keeps only in-frame clones here, not all; method: immunoSEQ multiplex PCR. The sample lists some 150,000 clones, approximately 85% occurring once. The sequencing used peripheral blood, collected on day 0 of MenACWY control vaccination. The receptors here all came from an adult in good health.

V gene TRBV12-5 combines with J gene TRBJ2-7; TRBD1 agrees at 10 bases. The junction had 26 bases not matched to a gene; V was cut back by 2 bases and J by 4 bases. The CDR3 length is 22 residues. The germline CDR1 and CDR2 sequences are LGHNT and FRNRAP. CDR3 DNA: TGTGCTAGTGGTTTGACGATCAGTAGGGATCAGCCTACGGGGGGACAGGGGTACGAGCAGTACGTC. Translation: CASGLTISRDQPTGGQGYEQYV.

The chain combines TRBV5-1 with TRBJ1-4; weak D call: TRBD1 (6 bases). Germline-derived CDR1 and CDR2 are SGHRS and YFSETQ. V lost 0 bases, J lost 8 bases, and 20 bases lay in between. CDR3 length: 17 residues. CDR3 residues: CASSLGSGGREFEKLFF. DNA of the CDR3: TGCGCCAGCAGCTTGGGTAGCGGGGGGCGCGAATTCGAAAAACTGTTTTTT.

V and J are TRBV5-1 and TRBJ1-1; 8 bases line up with TRBD1. V shed 3 bases and J 4 bases; nucleotides not matched to a gene: 11. Germline lookup yields CDR1 SGHRS and CDR2 YFSETQ. The CDR3 consists of 16 residues. CDR3 DNA sequence: TGCGCCAGCAGCTCGAACCCGGGACAGGTACGCACTGAAGCTTTCTTT. Translating gives CASSSNPGQVRTEAFF.

The chain has TRBV24-1 and TRBJ2-2; 8 nucleotides match TRBD1. There are 17 residues in the CDR3. Losses at the gene ends were 7 bases for V and 1 base for J; bases not matched to a gene: 10. Germline V gives CDR1 KGHDR, CDR2 SFDVKD. The CDR3 DNA reads TGTGCCACCAGCTCCAGCCCCGGGACAGGGAACACCGGGGAGCTGTTTTTT. This codes for CATSSSPGTGNTGELFF.

The gene calls are TRBV7-9 and TRBJ1-6, with D possibly being TRBD1 (5 bases). The CDR3 contains 15 residues. Trimming removed 6 bases from V and 5 bases from J, with 14 bases in between. The germline V gene encodes CDR1 SEHNR and CDR2 FQNEAQ (reference sequence). The CDR3 coding sequence is TGTGCCAGCAGTCAAAAGGGGCTACATAATTCACCCCTCCACTTT. Translation: CASSQKGLHNSPLHF.

The J gene is TRBJ2-1, the V gene TRBV2; no reliable D call. Trimming cost V 4 bases and J 0 bases, with 7 bases left between them. The germline gives CDR1 SNHLY, CDR2 FYNNEI. CDR3 length: 14 amino acids. Here the CDR3 reads CASSAPVSYNEQFF. In DNA form, the CDR3 reads TGTGCCAGCAGTGCCCCGGTCTCCTACAATGAGCAGTTCTTC.

This clone was seen just once. The J gene is TRBJ2-3, the V gene TRBV13, with 12 bases identical to TRBD1. The CDR3 is made up of 14 amino acids. Germline V gene lookup returns CDR1 PRHDT and CDR2 FYEKMQ (reference sequence). The V segment lost 3 bases and the J segment 6 bases; nucleotides outside the gene matches: 1. The DNA for the CDR3 is TGTGCCAGCAGCTTGGGGACAGGGGGCGATACGCAGTATTTT. Translated, it gives CASSLGTGGDTQYF.

The chain combines TRBV2 with TRBJ1-2; D uncertain. The length of the CDR3 is 11 residues. Trimming cost V 7 bases and J 2 bases, with 5 bases left between them. CDR1 and CDR2 from the germline V gene are SNHLY and FYNNEI. The CDR3 DNA sequence: TGTGCCAGCACAGAGAACTATGGCTACACCTTC. It yields the protein CASTENYGYTF.

The chain carries TRBV24-1 and TRBJ1-5, with D uncertain. This CDR3 contains 12 residues. Germline CDR1 is KGHDR and CDR2 is SFDVKD. The germline V and J ends were trimmed by 4 bases and 9 bases, with 9 bases remaining between them. The CDR3 DNA sequence: TGTGCCACCAGTGACCTGTATGGGCCCCAGCATTTT. It codes for CATSDLYGPQHF.

This chain uses TRBV10-3 with TRBJ2-5; 8 positions agree with TRBD1. V lost 6 bases to trimming and J lost 4 bases; unmatched junction nucleotides: 7. This CDR3 is built from 14 residues. The germline V gene encodes CDR1 ENHRY and CDR2 SYGVKD. The CDR3 loop is CAIRAGQGGETQYF. CDR3 DNA: TGTGCCATCAGAGCCGGACAGGGAGGAGAGACCCAGTACTTC.

This chain uses TRBV10-2 with TRBJ1-5; tentatively, D is TRBD1 (5 bases). This CDR3 comprises 18 residues. In germline, CDR1 is WSHSY, CDR2 SAAADI. Trimming took 5 bases from V and 0 from J, leaving 20 bases between them. CDR3 residues: CASSLTTGGDYSNQPQHF. The CDR3 DNA is TGCGCCAGCAGTCTCACCACCGGGGGTGATTATAGCAATCAGCCCCAGCATTTT.

The chain is built from TRBV30 and TRBJ2-5; D not certain. Trimming removed 3 bases at V and 5 bases at J, with 19 bases between. The CDR3 length is 15 residues. The V gene's germline CDR1 is GTSNPN and CDR2 SVGIG (reference sequence). CDR3 coding DNA: TGTGCCTGGAGCACTAACGACCTCGGTGGCGAGACCCAGTACTTC. Protein: CAWSTNDLGGETQYF.

V is TRBV4-1 and J is TRBJ2-5, with D perhaps given as TRBD1 or TRBD2 (7 bases each). Germline V gene data show CDR1 as MGHRA and CDR2 as YSYEKL. V shed 0 bases and J shed 7 bases, with 18 bases lying between them. The CDR3 totals 16 residues. The CDR3 loop is CASSQEIRGGSVTQYF. CDR3 in DNA: TGCGCCAGCAGCCAAGAAATCAGGGGGGGAAGTGTGACCCAGTACTTC.

The chain is built from TRBV19 and TRBJ1-1; no firm D call. The CDR3 length is 14 residues. From germline, CDR1 is LNHDA and CDR2 SQIVND (reference sequence). The V end was cut by 3 bases, the J end by 6 bases, with 14 bases between. This CDR3 is CASSMSRRGPEAFF. The CDR3 nucleotides are TGTGCCAGTAGTATGAGCAGGCGGGGTCCTGAAGCTTTCTTT.

The chain uses TRBV28 and TRBJ1-4; 7 nucleotides line up with TRBD1. This CDR3 has 13 amino acids. The germline CDR1 and CDR2 sequences are MDHEN and SYDVKM. J was trimmed by 8 bases and V by 5 bases; bases with no gene match: 5. CDR3 DNA sequence: TGTGCCAGCAGTGCAGGGGGTTGGGAAAAACTGTTTTTT. It encodes CASSAGGWEKLFF.

V gene TRBV3-1 (or the pseudogene TRBV3-2) combines with J gene TRBJ1-2, with a tentative D call TRBD1 (5 bases). V was clipped by 1 base and J by 8 bases, with 5 bases between them. The CDR3 spans 11 residues. Germline V gene data show CDR1 as LGHDT and CDR2 as YNNKEL (reference sequence). The CDR3 DNA sequence: TGTGCCAGCAGCCAAGGGGGGGGCTACACCTTC. This encodes CASSQGGGYTF.

For the CDR3, the DNA is TGTGCCAGTAAGAAGGGGAGGGATGAAAAACTGTTTTTT. It yields the protein CASKKGRDEKLFF. This sequence joins TRBV19 and TRBJ1-4; a possible D gene is TRBD1 (5 bases). The CDR3 is made up of 13 amino acids. Trimming pared 7 bases from V and 6 bases from J, leaving 12 bases between. Germline assignment: CDR1 LNHDA and CDR2 SQIVND (reference sequence).

The CDR3 reads CASSLSLRNEQFF. CDR3 sequence (DNA): TGTGCCAGCAGTTTATCACTCCGAAATGAGCAGTTCTTC. The rearrangement links TRBV27 to TRBJ2-1; D unresolved. The CDR3 is 13 residues long. Germline V gene sequence: CDR1 MNHEY, CDR2 SMNVEV (reference sequence). The V end was cut by 0 bases, the J end by 7 bases, with 7 bases between.

This rearrangement joins TRBV28 to TRBJ1-1; D call uncertain. Germline V CDR1 and CDR2: MDHEN, SYDVKM. The germline V and J ends were trimmed by 4 bases and 1 base, with 16 bases remaining between them. CDR3 length: 16 residues. CDR3 protein: CASSSPRGEKNTEAFF. The CDR3 coding sequence is TGTGCCAGCAGTTCCCCCCGTGGCGAGAAGAACACTGAAGCTTTCTTT.

This clone was seen a single time. The V and J genes are TRBV5-5 and TRBJ1-5, with D unclear. The germline CDR1 and CDR2 sequences are SGHKS and YYEKEE (reference sequence). This CDR3 spans 14 amino acids. Between the trimmed V and J ends, which lost 1 base and 7 bases, there was a span of 12 bases. In nucleotides, the CDR3 is TGTGCCAGCAGCTTGACGGTCTTAGGGCAGCCCCAGCATTTT. This codes for CASSLTVLGQPQHF.

This clone was detected once. This sequence joins TRBV27 and TRBJ2-1; D tentatively fits TRBD1 or TRBD2 (6 bases each). Germline V gene lookup returns CDR1 MNHEY and CDR2 SMNVEV (reference sequence). V gave up 3 bases and J gave up 7 bases, with 16 bases separating them. The CDR3 sequence is 15 residues long. The CDR3 sequence: CASSLLGGPGNEQFF. The CDR3 DNA reads as TGTGCCAGCAGTTTGCTAGGGGGGCCGGGGAATGAGCAGTTCTTC.

The rearrangement uses TRBV27 and TRBJ2-3, with 8 bases fitting TRBD2. Germline CDR1 reads MNHEY; CDR2 reads SMNVEV (reference sequence). V gave up 7 bases and J gave up 2 bases; unmatched junction bases: 11. The CDR3 loop spans 16 amino acids. Here the CDR3 reads CASTSGGGPLTDTQYF. CDR3 sequence (DNA): TGTGCCAGCACCTCCGGGGGGGGACCCCTCACAGATACGCAGTATTTT.

The chain uses TRBV9 and TRBJ2-3, with D unresolved. V lost 0 bases and J 0 bases, leaving 11 bases between the germline ends. CDR3 size: 16 residues. CDR1 and CDR2 (germline): SGDLS, YYNGEE. This CDR3 reads CASSVGSAYSTDTQYF. For the CDR3, the DNA is TGTGCCAGCAGCGTAGGGTCGGCTTACAGCACAGATACGCAGTATTTT.

This chain connects TRBV18 to TRBJ2-3, with D unresolved. The CDR3 extends over 14 amino acids. Germline CDR1 reads KGHSH; CDR2 reads LQKENI. V was cut by 2 bases and J by 6 bases, with 12 bases left in between. Here the CDR3 DNA reads TGTGCCAGCTCACCAGGGATCCTCCCGGATACGCAGTATTTT. This codes for CASSPGILPDTQYF.

The chain has TRBV14 and TRBJ1-6; D not resolved. V lost 2 bases and J lost 6, with 8 bases in between. Germline assignment: CDR1 SGHDN and CDR2 FVKESK. CDR3 length: 14 residues. This chain's CDR3 is CASSQSWTNSPLHF. The CDR3 DNA sequence: TGTGCCAGCAGCCAAAGCTGGACTAATTCACCCCTCCACTTT.

This sequence joins TRBV28 and TRBJ1-1, with TRBD1 matching over 8 bases. V shed 5 bases and J 1 base; nucleotides not matched to a gene: 6. Germline CDR1 is MDHEN and CDR2 is SYDVKM. CDR3 length: 15 amino acids. CDR3 bases: TGTGCCAGCAGTGTCGCAGGGGGCAGGAACACTGAAGCTTTCTTT. Its translation: CASSVAGGRNTEAFF.

The rearrangement links TRBV7-8 to TRBJ1-6; possible D gene TRBD1, 5 bases. The germline V gene encodes CDR1 SGHVS and CDR2 FQNEAQ. Deletions cut 5 bases from V and 8 bases from J, with 22 bases between. The CDR3 has 17 amino acids. In DNA form, the CDR3 reads TGTGCCAGCAGCCCGTCGGGGCGGCCAGGCATACATTCACCCCTCCACTTT. Its protein product is CASSPSGRPGIHSPLHF.

The chain joins TRBV6-5 to TRBJ2-2; D unclear. Germline V gives CDR1 MNHEY, CDR2 SVGAGI. The germline V and J ends were trimmed by 6 bases and 5 bases, with 7 bases remaining between them. The CDR3 loop spans 12 amino acids. Here the CDR3 DNA reads TGTGCCAGCAGGCGAGGAACCGGGGAGCTGTTTTTT. This sequence encodes CASRRGTGELFF.

This rearrangement joins TRBV7-2 to TRBJ2-7, with D perhaps given as TRBD1 or TRBD2 (6 bases each). This CDR3 comprises 15 residues. Trimming took 4 bases from V and 1 from J, leaving 14 bases between them. Germline CDR1 reads SGHTA; CDR2 reads FQGNSA. CDR3: CASSSAAGTSYEQYF. Written as DNA, the CDR3 is TGTGCCAGCAGCTCAGCCGCGGGGACATCCTACGAGCAGTACTTC.